This is a list of T cell receptor beta chains from one sample in a study of blood T cell repertoires in COVID-19. Method: immunoSEQ multiplex PCR; TCRdb's copy keeps in-frame clones and lacks some. The sample has roughly 280,000 clones; roughly nine tenths are singletons. The sample taken for sequencing was peripheral blood. The receptors stem from a man in his forties with active or convalescent COVID-19. CDR3s include the opening cysteine and the closing phenylalanine or tryptophan. A D gene is named only where the DNA matches it firmly. Clone size is stated in some rows and not others, as once, few, many or a class when expanded.

J gene	V gene	clone size	D gene	CDR3 protein	CDR3 DNA
TRBJ2-7	TRBV11-2	few	-	CASSLAGNAREQYF	TGTGCCAGCAGCTTAGCGGGGAATGCTCGCGAGCAGTACTTC
TRBJ1-4	TRBV30	-	-	CAWGRRQVVFF	TGTGCCTGGGGAAGAAGACAGGTCGTGTTTTTT
TRBJ1-2	TRBV12-3/TRBV12-4	-	-	CASSGLGLGYTF	TGTGCCAGCAGCGGCCTGGGACTCGGCTACACCTTC
TRBJ2-1	TRBV2	once	-	CASNSQGAYNEQFF	TGTGCCAGCAATAGCCAGGGTGCCTACAATGAGCAGTTCTTC
TRBJ1-6	TRBV28	-	TRBD1	CASSAGGRNSPLHF	TGTGCCAGCAGCGCAGGGGGCCGTAATTCACCCCTCCACTTT
TRBJ2-5	TRBV5-6	-	-	CASSLAGPETQYF	TGTGCCAGCAGCTTAGCAGGGCCCGAGACCCAGTACTTC
TRBJ1-2	TRBV3-1/TRBV3-2	-	-	CASSQSGGGRHGYTF	TGTGCCAGCAGCCAATCCGGGGGAGGAAGGCATGGCTACACCTTC
TRBJ1-2	TRBV25-1	once	TRBD1	CAGSDGGQGRSYGYTF	TGTGCCGGCAGTGACGGCGGACAGGGACGTAGCTATGGCTACACCTTC
TRBJ1-3	TRBV4-1	few	-	CASSQEGRPERNTIYF	TGCGCCAGCAGCCAAGAGGGCAGGCCCGAGCGAAACACCATATATTTT
TRBJ2-3	TRBV5-1	-	TRBD1	CASSSGQGAADTQYF	TGCGCCAGCAGCTCGGGACAGGGGGCTGCAGATACGCAGTATTTT
TRBJ2-3	TRBV19	once	-	CASTKRLEGADTQYF	TGTGCCAGTACCAAAAGGCTCGAGGGGGCAGATACGCAGTATTTT
TRBJ2-1	TRBV5-1	-	TRBD2	CASSNDPSGRSSYNEQFF	TGCGCCAGCAGCAACGACCCTAGCGGGAGAAGCTCCTACAATGAGCAGTTCTTC
TRBJ2-7	TRBV20-1	-	-	CSARGILEQYF	TGCAGTGCTAGGGGCATCCTCGAGCAGTACTTC
TRBJ1-1	TRBV5-1	-	-	CASSLAESEGFEGAFF	TGCGCCAGCAGCTTGGCCGAGTCGGAAGGTTTCGAGGGAGCTTTCTTT
TRBJ2-3	TRBV24-1	once	-	CAPEGTDTQYF	TGTGCCCCCGAGGGCACAGATACGCAGTATTTT
TRBJ1-2	TRBV19	-	-	CASTADYYGYTF	TGTGCCAGCACAGCGGACTACTATGGCTACACCTTC
TRBJ2-3	TRBV11-2	-	TRBD2	CASSLASGRSLTDTQYF	TGTGCCAGCAGCTTAGCTAGCGGGAGGTCTCTCACAGATACGCAGTATTTT
TRBJ1-5	TRBV7-6	few	-	CASSLQPGNQPQHF	TGTGCCAGCAGCCTCCAGCCCGGGAATCAGCCCCAGCATTTT
TRBJ2-5	TRBV15	-	TRBD1	CATSRVSGGETQYF	TGTGCCACCAGCAGAGTGTCAGGGGGAGAGACCCAGTACTTC
TRBJ2-2	TRBV11-3	-	-	CASSFTGLSNTGELFF	TGTGCCAGCAGCTTTACAGGATTATCGAACACCGGGGAGCTGTTTTTT
TRBJ1-5	TRBV4-1	-	-	CASEDRLSNQPQHF	TGCGCCAGCGAAGACCGACTTAGCAATCAGCCCCAGCATTTT
TRBJ2-2	TRBV13	-	-	CASGRFDSWGGELFF	TGTGCCAGCGGCAGGTTTGACAGTTGGGGCGGGGAGCTGTTTTTT
TRBJ2-5	TRBV12-3/TRBV12-4	-	TRBD1	CASSSDRVGTQYF	TGTGCCAGCAGTTCGGACAGGGTCGGGACCCAGTACTTC
TRBJ1-1	TRBV11-2	few	-	CASSPGTEGSEAFF	TGTGCCAGCAGCCCCGGGACGGAGGGGTCTGAAGCTTTCTTT
TRBJ2-5	TRBV10-2	-	TRBD1	CASSLDREETQYF	TGCGCCAGCAGCCTGGACAGGGAAGAGACCCAGTACTTC
TRBJ2-2	TRBV21-1	-	-	CASSKLGTGVTGELFF	TGTGCCAGCAGCAAACTCGGGACAGGGGTTACCGGGGAGCTGTTTTTT
TRBJ2-5	TRBV5-1	once	TRBD2	CASSGGQETQYF	TGCGCCTCGTCGGGGGGCCAAGAGACCCAGTACTTC
TRBJ2-1	TRBV27	-	TRBD2	CASSGGTSSYNEQFF	TGTGCCAGCAGTGGCGGGACTAGCTCCTACAATGAGCAGTTCTTC
TRBJ1-1	TRBV11-2	-	TRBD1	CASSFRQGENTEAFF	TGTGCCAGCAGCTTCAGGCAGGGGGAGAACACTGAAGCTTTCTTT
TRBJ1-2	TRBV5-5	-	-	CASSTGSGAGGYTF	TGTGCCAGCAGCACAGGATCAGGGGCGGGTGGCTACACCTTC
TRBJ2-1	TRBV7-7	-	-	CASSLDSYNEQFF	TGTGCTAGCAGCTTAGACAGTTACAATGAGCAGTTCTTC
TRBJ2-7	TRBV14	-	TRBD1	CASSQGRTGGTSSYEQYF	TGTGCCAGCAGCCAAGGGAGGACAGGGGGCACCAGCTCCTACGAGCAGTACTTC
TRBJ2-2	TRBV7-3	-	-	CASREGQGAGELFF	TGTGCCAGCAGGGAGGGGCAAGGTGCCGGGGAGCTGTTTTTT
TRBJ2-3	TRBV24-1	-	TRBD2	CATSGGLAGDTQYF	TGTGCCACCAGTGGGGGACTAGCGGGAGATACGCAGTATTTT
TRBJ2-7	TRBV7-9	-	TRBD1	CASSSGGAASYEQYF	TGTGCCAGCAGCTCAGGGGGCGCTGCCTCCTACGAGCAGTACTTC
TRBJ1-2	TRBV28	few	TRBD1	CASSRGQGAGGYTF	TGTGCCAGCAGCCGGGGACAGGGTGCCGGTGGCTACACCTTC
TRBJ2-2	TRBV24-1	-	TRBD2	CATSDSPGLAGGPRPGELFF	TGTGCCACCAGTGATTCCCCGGGACTAGCGGGAGGGCCCCGGCCCGGGGAGCTGTTTTTT
TRBJ2-3	TRBV6-5	-	TRBD2	CASRPTSGSLDTQYF	TGTGCCAGCAGGCCGACTAGCGGGAGTTTAGATACGCAGTATTTT
TRBJ2-2	TRBV4-1	-	TRBD1	CASSQSPRGPGELFF	TGCGCCAGCAGCCAATCCCCCAGGGGGCCCGGGGAGCTGTTTTTT
TRBJ1-1	TRBV9	few	TRBD1	CASSAGVTGANTEAFF	TGTGCCAGCAGCGCCGGGGTTACAGGGGCTAACACTGAAGCTTTCTTT
TRBJ1-5	TRBV6-5	-	TRBD1	CASTTGGNQPQHF	TGTGCCAGCACGACAGGGGGCAATCAGCCCCAGCATTTT
TRBJ1-5	TRBV24-1	-	-	CATSDPGQTRPQHF	TGTGCCACCAGTGATCCTGGACAGACCAGGCCCCAGCATTTT
TRBJ2-1	TRBV11-3	-	TRBD2	CASTAGGSLHNEQFF	TGTGCCAGCACGGCGGGGGGCTCACTTCACAATGAGCAGTTCTTC
TRBJ2-7	TRBV28	-	-	CASSQEVGQYF	TGTGCCAGCAGCCAAGAGGTGGGGCAGTACTTC
TRBJ2-3	TRBV6-5	-	-	CASSYSDSTDTQYF	TGTGCCAGCAGTTACTCGGACTCCACAGATACGCAGTATTTT
TRBJ2-1	TRBV3-1/TRBV3-2	-	-	CASSPGSYNEQFF	TGTGCCAGCAGCCCCGGCTCCTACAATGAGCAGTTCTTC
TRBJ2-3	TRBV30	-	-	CAWSVPPGGLAGDTQYF	TGTGCCTGGAGTGTACCTCCTGGGGGGTTGGCAGGAGATACGCAGTATTTT
TRBJ2-2	TRBV5-1	-	-	CASSWTVTGELFF	TGCGCCAGCAGCTGGACAGTTACCGGGGAGCTGTTTTTT
TRBJ2-7	TRBV6-5	-	-	CASSPSQGTSYEQYF	TGTGCCAGCAGTCCATCCCAGGGGACCTCCTACGAGCAGTACTTC
TRBJ2-7	TRBV19	-	TRBD2	CASSHSRAGVSYEQYF	TGTGCCAGTAGCCATAGCAGGGCGGGGGTGTCCTACGAGCAGTACTTC
TRBJ2-2	TRBV24-1	-	TRBD1	CATSARAGTGVRRGNTGELFF	TGTGCCACCTCAGCCAGGGCCGGGACAGGGGTGAGGCGGGGGAACACCGGGGAGCTGTTTTTT